This note documents a single TCR beta chain sequence. The antigen remains undetermined. The data are from a study of cytomegalovirus exposure and HLA in healthy donors. Study as a whole: The roughly 130 validation repertoires used the same platform as the approximately 700 first-cohort repertoires (as reported by a later analysis).

The assay was immunoSEQ multiplex PCR, and TCRdb's table has in-frame clones only and misses some. The sample shows 60,000 to 65,000 clones, approximately 95% of them seen only once. Trimming removed 5 bases at V and 0 bases at J, with 14 bases between. The V gene's germline CDR1 is LNHDA and CDR2 SQIVND (reference sequence). The CDR3 loop spans 16 amino acids. Whole-study results and caveats: Three of the chains that were CMV-associated were confirmed in vitro to be specific for CMV antigens.

The sequencing input was PBMCs. This receptor was obtained from a woman aged 18-29 years in good health and CMV-seropositive. The V gene is TRBV19, the J gene TRBJ1-3; D not resolved. This CDR3 reads CASSRQAGISGNTIYF. CDR3 DNA: TGTGCCAGTAGTCGTCAGGCGGGAATCTCTGGAAACACCATATATTTT.